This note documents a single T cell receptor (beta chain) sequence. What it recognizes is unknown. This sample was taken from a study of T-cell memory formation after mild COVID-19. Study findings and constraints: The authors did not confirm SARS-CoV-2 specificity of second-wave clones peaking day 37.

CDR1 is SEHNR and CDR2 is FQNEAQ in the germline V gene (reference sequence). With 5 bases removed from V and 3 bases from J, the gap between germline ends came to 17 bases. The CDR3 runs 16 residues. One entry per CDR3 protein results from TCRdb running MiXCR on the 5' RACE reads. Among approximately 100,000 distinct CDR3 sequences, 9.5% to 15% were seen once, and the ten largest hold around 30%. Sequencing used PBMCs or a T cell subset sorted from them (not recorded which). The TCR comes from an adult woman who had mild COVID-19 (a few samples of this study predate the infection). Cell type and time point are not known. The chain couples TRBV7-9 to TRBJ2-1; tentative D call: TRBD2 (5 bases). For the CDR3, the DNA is TGTGCCAGCAGCCCACGAGGTGGGAGACTCTACAATGAGCAGTTCTTC. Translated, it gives CASSPRGGRLYNEQFF.